This TCR beta chain was identified during a study of blood T cell repertoires in COVID-19 (dated by TCRdb to 2018 to 2020). Some background on the complete study: Samples covering the acute and convalescent phases of COVID-19 were provided by collaborators in the United States, Italy and Spain. The repertoires were made available in a free public database intended to serve as a resource for research on the immune response to SARS-CoV-2. HLA class I and class II types, where available, came from metadata supplied by the sample provider rather than from assay-based typing. The material from the prospective study consisted of cDNA or gDNA derived from T cells, B-cell-depleted T cells, or PBMCs. Nearly every sample came with metadata listing a de-identified subject ID, COVID-19 status, age in years and sex. Deeply sampled blood TCRbeta repertoires from subjects exposed to, actively infected with, or recovered from COVID-19 were included in the dataset. Samples were obtained from the ongoing ImmuneRACE study (first 160 participants) and from over a thousand subjects provided by 6 global collaborators.

Of note for this clone: No cognate antigen has been identified for it. Base qualities are not at hand, and no much larger clone is one base apart.

What the authors observed across the whole study: The quantity of clinical and demographic metadata differed by source and by participant and was supplied without curation.

TCRbeta CDR3 regions were amplified from genomic DNA by means of the immunoSEQ Assay, a bias-controlled multiplex PCR. Turning to the authors' computational methods: The number of nucleated cells in each sample was estimated from the amplification of reference gene primers within the assay. Sequence reads were collapsed and filtered to measure the absolute abundance of every unique TCRbeta CDR3 rearrangement. For each sample, productive Simpson clonality was calculated by taking the square root of Simpson's diversity index across productive rearrangements. Not all clones reach the TCRdb copy of this immuneACCESS table, which keeps in-frame sequences only. Checked studies attribute under half of the gap to unresolved V genes and leave the rest unexplained. Clone size and V and J calls were adopted from that table, with D and trimming inferred from the DNA. The sample has about 250,000 clones on record, around 82% of them singletons. Roughly 8.8% of the sample is held by the ten biggest clonotypes.

The collaborating institutions used their own protocols to collect whole blood in K2EDTA tubes. For TCRbeta analysis, collaborators shipped samples as frozen whole blood, isolated PBMCs, or DNA extracted from either of those sample types. The sequenced material came from peripheral blood. This sequence was found in a middle-aged man with active or convalescent COVID-19.

The sequenced DNA is TGTGCCAGCTCACCACCCCAGGGGGCCCCTAAAAACATTCAGTACTTC. Translated, this is CASSPPQGAPKNIQYF. This sequence uses TRBV18 and TRBJ2-4, and 8 junction bases match TRBD1. Its CDR3 holds 16 amino acids, cysteine through phenylalanine. Only the CDR3 DNA is retained, 48 bases long and in frame from the first base. The germline V gene supplies CDR1 KGHSH and CDR2 LQKENI. Trimming takes 0 bases off V and 4 bases off J; junction bases not matched to a gene: 5.